This T cell receptor (beta chain) was captured in a study of T-cell memory formation after mild COVID-19. Study conclusions and caveats: Mostly located in CM and EM were contracting CD4+ clones, with contracting CD8+ clones located in EMRA. CD4/CD8 balance characterized clones contracting day 15 to 85, and CD4+ skew characterized later expanders.

Per the germline V gene, CDR1 is SGHTA and CDR2 is FQGNSA. Trimming pared 4 bases from V and 4 bases from J, leaving 12 bases between. The CDR3 length is 14 residues. TCRdb re-called the 5' RACE reads with MiXCR, one entry per CDR3 protein. The sample has about 260,000 distinct CDR3 sequences; roughly 16% are singletons. Comment on this clonotype: What it binds is unknown.

This TCR derives from a man between 18 and 35 years old who had mild COVID-19 (a few samples of this study predate the infection). Cell type and time point are not known. The sample consisted of PBMCs or a T cell subset sorted from them (not recorded which). The rearrangement links TRBV7-2 to TRBJ2-3; tentative D call: TRBD2 (5 bases). The CDR3 DNA reads as TGTGCCAGCAGCTCCTGGACTCGATCAGATACGCAGTATTTT. Translated, it gives CASSSWTRSDTQYF.